These 23 T cell receptor beta chains share one sample of origin, sequenced in a study of T-cell reconstitution after alpha-beta-depleted transplantation in children. Using unique molecular identifiers, the investigators prepared the TCRbeta library. One entry per CDR3 protein, called by TCRdb with MiXCR from the PCR reads. The table has 200,000 to 300,000 distinct CDR3 sequences, more than 10% seen once. The starting material was PBMCs from the stem cell graft donor, obtained from the stem cell graft. Receptors were obtained from a human donor who donated a stem cell graft to a child with acute lymphoblastic leukemia.

This clonotype was seen many times. The chain combines TRBV20-1 with TRBJ2-3, with 12 bases identical to TRBD1. The ends lost 5 bases at V and 5 bases at J; junction bases unmatched: 11. CDR1 and CDR2 (germline): DFQATT, SNEGSKA (reference sequence). The CDR3 totals 16 residues. Here the CDR3 reads CSADLPGTGGEDTQYF. The CDR3 nucleotides read TGCAGTGCTGATCTCCCCGGGACAGGGGGCGAAGATACGCAGTATTTT.

This chain links TRBV19 with TRBJ2-7; perhaps TRBD2 as D (6 bases). The CDR3 extends over 16 amino acids. V shed 7 bases and J shed 0 bases, with 19 bases lying between them. Germline lookup yields CDR1 LNHDA and CDR2 SQIVND (reference sequence). The CDR3 reads CASTENGRLSSYEQYF. Here the CDR3 DNA reads TGTGCCAGTACCGAAAACGGGAGACTGAGCTCCTACGAGCAGTACTTC.

Ten or more counts support this clonotype. The chain combines TRBV9 with TRBJ2-3; D gene unclear. Germline lookup yields CDR1 SGDLS and CDR2 YYNGEE. The CDR3 runs 13 residues. V was clipped by 4 bases and J by 6 bases, with 12 bases between them. The CDR3 loop reads CASSLYPIDTQYF. CDR3 nucleotides: TGTGCCAGCAGCCTCTACCCTATCGATACGCAGTATTTT.

This clonotype was seen many times. V usage is TRBV29-1 and J usage is TRBJ1-3; 7 bases are a match to TRBD1. J was trimmed by 3 bases and V by 1 base; bases with no gene match: 3. The length of the CDR3 is 14 residues. Looked up from germline, CDR1 is SQVTM and CDR2 is ANQGSEA. The DNA for the CDR3 is TGCAGCGTTGAAGCCAGGGGGGGTGGAAACACCATATATTTT. The encoded protein is CSVEARGGGNTIYF.

On this clonotype itself: A much larger clone lies one base from this, so it may be a read error. The rearrangement links TRBV7-2 to TRBJ1-2; D remains unclear. Germline-derived CDR1 and CDR2 are SGHTA and FQGNSA. The CDR3 length is 15 residues. The CDR3 DNA follows: TGTGCCAGCAGCTTAGCCTTTGAGGGAAACTCTGGCTACACCTTC. Translation gives CASSLAFEGNSGYTF.

This clonotype was counted many times. The V and J genes are TRBV5-1 and TRBJ2-1; D is undetermined. V lost 0 bases, J lost 6 bases, and 10 bases lay in between. Germline V lookup: CDR1 SGHRS, CDR2 YFSETQ. This CDR3 has 14 amino acids. This CDR3 reads CASSLAEFSNEQFF. CDR3 sequence (DNA): TGCGCCAGCAGCTTGGCCGAGTTCAGCAATGAGCAGTTCTTC.

The table lists this clonotype with many counts. The chain is built from TRBV6-5 and TRBJ1-5; 8 nucleotides match TRBD1. Unmatched junction bases numbered 9, after V lost 7 bases and J lost 7 bases. The CDR3 contains 14 residues. The germline V gene encodes CDR1 MNHEY and CDR2 SVGAGI. The CDR3 is CASTYRTGKQPQHF. As DNA, the CDR3 is TGTGCCAGCACCTACAGGACAGGGAAACAGCCCCAGCATTTT.

Many counts were recorded for this clonotype. V and J are TRBV5-1 and TRBJ1-2; weak D call: TRBD1 (6 bases). The germline gives CDR1 SGHRS, CDR2 YFSETQ. The CDR3 runs 14 residues. V lost 4 bases to trimming and J lost 5 bases, with 15 bases between them. The CDR3 here is CASSTDGTSYGYTF. The CDR3 region has the DNA TGCGCCAGCAGCACCGACGGGACAAGTTATGGCTACACCTTC.

This clonotype has ten or more counts. The chain recombines TRBV7-8 with TRBJ2-5; no definite D call. This CDR3 has 13 residues. Looked up from germline, CDR1 is SGHVS and CDR2 is FQNEAQ. The ends were cut back, 3 bases at V and 3 bases at J, with 8 bases in the middle. CDR3 loop: CASSFTAEETQYF. The CDR3 DNA reads as TGTGCCAGCAGCTTTACCGCGGAAGAGACCCAGTACTTC.

Only one count was recorded for this clonotype. At one boundary the junction diverges from the germline segment, which might be a read error. The chain couples TRBV20-1 to TRBJ2-2; D might be TRBD2 (6 bases). Germline V gives CDR1 DFQATT, CDR2 SNEGSKA (reference sequence). The CDR3 is 18 amino acids. The DNA of the CDR3 is TGCTGTGCTAGAGGTCCCCCTTCGGTGGGGGAGCGGGCCGGGGAGCTGTTTTTT. Its protein product is CCARGPPSVGERAGELFF.

This clonotype occurred many times. Relative to the germline gene, one junction end is altered; a read error may explain this. The chain combines TRBV5-1 with TRBJ2-7; a weak D match, TRBD1 (6 bases). This CDR3 is built from 12 residues. Germline CDR1 SGHRS, CDR2 YFSETQ. The CDR3 here is CASSPPGELKVF. The CDR3 nucleotides read TGCGCCAGCAGCCCCCCAGGGGAGTTGAAGGTCTTC.

The sample holds many counts of this clonotype. J is TRBJ1-2 and V is TRBV12-3 or TRBV12-4, with D unresolved. The ends were cut back, 3 bases at V and 7 bases at J, with 12 bases in the middle. The CDR3 totals 13 residues. The CDR3: CASSFSRAGGYTF. CDR3 DNA sequence: TGTGCCAGCAGTTTTAGTCGGGCGGGTGGCTACACCTTC.

This clonotype was recorded at least ten times. The rearrangement uses TRBV5-1 and TRBJ2-2; D is perhaps TRBD1 or TRBD2 (5 bases each). Trimming pared 4 bases from V and 7 bases from J, leaving 20 bases between. The CDR3 loop spans 16 amino acids. From germline, CDR1 is SGHRS and CDR2 YFSETQ. The CDR3 loop reads CASSPGDLLEGGELFF. CDR3 nucleotide sequence: TGCGCCAGCAGCCCCGGGGACCTACTCGAGGGCGGGGAGCTGTTTTTT.

This sequence joins TRBV20-1 and TRBJ1-2, with a weak D call TRBD1 (6 bases). Trimming took off 3 bases at V and 2 bases at J, with 16 bases between the two ends. This CDR3 has 15 residues. CDR1 is DFQATT, CDR2 SNEGSKA, per germline (reference sequence). CDR3 in amino acids: CSARGDNLPNYGYTF. CDR3 bases: TGCAGTGCTAGGGGGGACAATCTCCCCAACTATGGCTACACCTTC.

Ten or more counts support this clonotype. V gene TRBV5-5 combines with J gene TRBJ1-1; D is undetermined. Trimming took off 0 bases at V and 2 bases at J, with 11 bases between the two ends. The CDR3 is 15 residues long. From germline, CDR1 is SGHKS and CDR2 YYEKEE (reference sequence). In DNA, the CDR3 is TGTGCCAGCAGCTTGGGGCGGGCCTTAAACACTGAAGCTTTCTTT. This sequence encodes CASSLGRALNTEAFF.

This sequence joins TRBV20-1 and TRBJ2-7; D is possibly TRBD1 (6 bases). Trimming took off 5 bases at V and 0 bases at J, with 8 bases between the two ends. This CDR3 is built from 12 residues. Germline V gene data show CDR1 as DFQATT and CDR2 as SNEGSKA (reference sequence). CDR3 loop: CSAGQNSYEQYF. DNA for the CDR3: TGCAGTGCTGGACAGAACTCCTACGAGCAGTACTTC.

Many counts were recorded for this clonotype. This chain connects TRBV28 to TRBJ1-5; D may be TRBD1 (5 bases). Trimming stripped 7 bases from V and 4 bases from J, with 23 bases between. The CDR3 runs 17 residues. CDR1 is MDHEN and CDR2 is SYDVKM in the germline V gene. CDR3 nucleotides: TGTGCCAGCACGTCACCCCCGGGACTCACTATTAATCAGCCCCAGCATTTT. Translated: CASTSPPGLTINQPQHF.

The V and J genes are TRBV10-3 and TRBJ2-2, with 7 bases matching TRBD1. With V trimmed by 6 bases and J by 0 bases, 7 bases remained unmatched. CDR3 length: 16 amino acids. Germline V lookup: CDR1 ENHRY, CDR2 SYGVKD. CDR3 in DNA: TGTGCCATCAGGACCTATGGGACAGCGAACACCGGGGAGCTGTTTTTT. Amino acid sequence: CAIRTYGTANTGELFF.

This clonotype came up many times. The chain has TRBV7-8 and TRBJ2-7; 9 nucleotides line up with TRBD1. Germline loops: CDR1 SGHVS, CDR2 FQNEAQ. CDR3 length: 15 amino acids. Germline trimming cut 1 base from V and 6 bases from J; bases unmatched to any gene: 7. CDR3 bases: TGTGCCAGCAGCTTAGGGCCGGGACAGGGCGCCGAGCAGTACTTC. It is translated as CASSLGPGQGAEQYF.

This clonotype was counted a single time. This sequence joins TRBV27 and TRBJ2-1; 16 bases line up with TRBD2. The CDR3 contains 20 residues. The ends lost 5 bases at V and 0 bases at J; junction bases unmatched: 10. Germline V CDR1 and CDR2: MNHEY, SMNVEV (reference sequence). The CDR3 nucleotides read TGTGCCAGCAGTCAGGATCCGGGACTAGCGGGAGGGAGCTCCTACAATGAGCAGTTCTTC. Translated: CASSQDPGLAGGSSYNEQFF.

This clonotype has at least ten counts. The V gene is TRBV27, the J gene TRBJ2-3; TRBD1 might be the D (6 bases). Germline V gene data show CDR1 as MNHEY and CDR2 as SMNVEV (reference sequence). The CDR3 is made up of 15 amino acids. Deletions cut 1 base from V and 6 bases from J, with 14 bases between. CDR3 in amino acids: CASSLLMGGQDTQYF. The DNA of the CDR3 is TGTGCCAGCAGTTTATTGATGGGTGGACAGGATACGCAGTATTTT.

This clonotype has ten or more counts. The chain links TRBV20-1 to TRBJ1-6; 7 positions agree with TRBD1. Per the germline V gene, CDR1 is DFQATT and CDR2 is SNEGSKA (reference sequence). The V gene end was trimmed by 6 bases and the J gene end by 7 bases; junction bases not matched to a gene: 9. The CDR3 runs 14 residues. CDR3 DNA: TGCAGTGCGGTACAGGGACAGCTGAATTCACCCCTCCACTTT. Translated: CSAVQGQLNSPLHF.

This clonotype occurred many times. The chain links TRBV12-3 or TRBV12-4 to TRBJ1-1; 8 bases line up with TRBD1. V gave up 4 bases and J gave up 2 bases; unmatched junction bases: 6. This CDR3 has 15 residues. The CDR3 protein is CASSSRTGRNTEAFF. In DNA, the CDR3 is TGTGCCAGCAGTTCTAGGACAGGGCGCAACACTGAAGCTTTCTTT.